One and the same sample provided the 18 T cell receptor beta chains below, sequenced in a study of T cell responses to AZD1222 COVID-19 vaccine. Produced via immunoSEQ multiplex PCR; TCRdb's table is partial and in-frame only. The repertoire holds 140,000 to 150,000 clones, about 93% seen once, with about 1.9% in the top ten. This specimen consisted of peripheral blood, obtained on day 0 of AZD1222 vaccination. The receptor source for this set is an adult in good health.

The rearrangement uses TRBV9 and TRBJ1-3; the D is unclear. Per the germline V gene, CDR1 is SGDLS and CDR2 is YYNGEE. Between the trimmed V and J ends, which lost 2 bases and 0 bases, there was a span of 6 bases. This CDR3 comprises 14 residues. The CDR3 sequence is CASSVFHSGNTIYF. The CDR3 DNA reads as TGTGCCAGCAGCGTGTTCCACTCTGGAAACACCATATATTTT.

This clone was recorded only once. The chain recombines TRBV10-2 with TRBJ2-2, with 7 bases matching TRBD2. The V gene's germline CDR1 is WSHSY and CDR2 SAAADI. This CDR3 is 14 amino acids long. The junction had 8 bases not matched to a gene; V was cut back by 9 bases and J by 4 bases. CDR3 in DNA: TGCGCCAGTCGAGCGGGACGGGGCACCGGGGAGCTGTTTTTT. Its translation is CASRAGRGTGELFF.

The chain carries TRBV2 and TRBJ1-2; TRBD1 matches at 12 bases. CDR1 SNHLY and CDR2 FYNNEI come from the germline V gene. V trimming: 6 bases; J trimming: 8 bases; junction bases outside the gene matches: 7. The length of the CDR3 is 14 residues. CDR3 residues: CASSAGTGGSGYTF. The CDR3 coding sequence is TGTGCCAGCAGCGCCGGGACAGGGGGCAGCGGCTACACCTTC.

CDR3 sequence: CASSLDPHRERDNEQFF. In DNA form, the CDR3 reads TGTGCCAGCAGCTTAGATCCCCACAGGGAGCGGGACAATGAGCAGTTCTTC. The V and J genes are TRBV11-3 and TRBJ2-1, with D perhaps assigned TRBD1 or TRBD2 (6 bases each). Germline CDR1 SGHNT, CDR2 YENEEA. The CDR3 totals 17 residues. V was clipped by 0 bases and J by 5 bases, with 17 bases between them.

The chain employs TRBV19 and TRBJ2-1, with 7 bases matching TRBD2. This CDR3 comprises 16 residues. Losses at the gene ends were 5 bases for V and 0 bases for J; bases not matched to a gene: 7. Germline V gene data show CDR1 as LNHDA and CDR2 as SQIVND (reference sequence). CDR3 amino acids: CASSGWRGSSYNEQFF. The CDR3 DNA reads TGTGCCAGTAGTGGGTGGCGGGGGAGCTCCTACAATGAGCAGTTCTTC. The variable domain in full, with the rest retrieved from reference TRBV19 and TRBJ2-1, is DGGITQSPKYLFRKEGQNVTLSCEQNLNHDAMYWYRQDPGQGLRLIYYSQIVNDFQKGDIAEGYSVSREKKESFPLTVTSAQKNPTAFYLCASSGWRGSSYNEQFFGPGTRLTVL.

This clone has more than one count but fewer than ten. V and J are TRBV11-2 and TRBJ1-5, with D uncertain. The CDR3 length is 17 residues. The germline V gene encodes CDR1 SGHAT and CDR2 FQNNGV. With 0 bases removed from V and 7 bases from J, the gap between germline ends came to 19 bases. The CDR3 reads CASSLECRWQVCQPQHF. The CDR3, as DNA: TGTGCCAGCAGCTTAGAATGTAGGTGGCAGGTTTGCCAGCCCCAGCATTTT.

CDR3 sequence: CSVEGYTFREHLAANYGYTF. The CDR3 bases are TGCAGCGTTGAGGGGTACACCTTCCGGGAACATTTAGCAGCTAACTATGGCTACACCTTC. V usage is TRBV29-1 and J usage is TRBJ1-2; D call uncertain. Germline loops: CDR1 SQVTM, CDR2 ANQGSEA. The CDR3 runs 20 residues. V shed 3 bases and J shed 0 bases, with 29 bases lying between them.

The chain carries TRBV5-5 and TRBJ2-3; TRBD2 matches 9 bases. Germline CDR1 is SGHKS and CDR2 is YYEKEE (reference sequence). This CDR3 comprises 15 residues. V lost 4 bases to trimming and J lost 7 bases; unmatched junction nucleotides: 10. CDR3 loop: CASSPTSGPSNTQYF. The CDR3 DNA reads TGTGCCAGCAGCCCGACTAGCGGCCCCTCAAATACGCAGTATTTT.

The chain joins TRBV5-6 to TRBJ2-6, with D perhaps TRBD2 (6 bases). CDR1 and CDR2 from the germline V gene are SGHDT and YYEEEE. CDR3 length: 18 amino acids. The ends were cut back, 4 bases at V and 2 bases at J, with 19 bases in the middle. The chain's CDR3 is CASSASGREAPGANVLTF. CDR3 nucleotide sequence: TGTGCCAGCAGCGCCTCCGGCAGGGAGGCTCCTGGGGCCAACGTCCTGACTTTC.

V gene TRBV5-1 combines with J gene TRBJ2-7, with 9 bases aligning to TRBD2. The J segment lost 4 bases and the V segment lost 5 bases, leaving 13 bases of the junction unmatched. This CDR3 is 16 amino acids long. Germline V gene sequence: CDR1 SGHRS, CDR2 YFSETQ. CDR3 residues: CASRREGGRAMYEQYF. As DNA, the CDR3 is TGCGCCAGCAGGAGAGAGGGCGGGAGGGCCATGTACGAGCAGTACTTC.

The chain carries TRBV19 and TRBJ1-5, with D perhaps TRBD1 (5 bases). V shed 7 bases and J shed 2 bases, with 21 bases lying between them. In germline, CDR1 is LNHDA, CDR2 SQIVND (reference sequence). This CDR3 has 17 amino acids. In DNA form, the CDR3 reads TGTGCCAGTAAGGCCAGGGACGAGATATTGGGCAATCAGCCCCAGCATTTT. Its translation is CASKARDEILGNQPQHF.

V usage is TRBV27 and J usage is TRBJ1-5; 11 bases match TRBD1. The CDR3 has 16 amino acids. The trim removed 4 bases at V and 7 bases at J, leaving 9 bases unmatched. Germline V gene sequence: CDR1 MNHEY, CDR2 SMNVEV (reference sequence). CDR3 sequence (DNA): TGTGCCAGCAGTTCCAGGGACAGGGGGATCATGCAGCCCCAGCATTTT. Amino acid sequence: CASSSRDRGIMQPQHF.

As DNA, the CDR3 is TGTGCCAGCAGCCAGGGACTAGCGGGAGAGGAGACCCAGTACTTC. This encodes CASSQGLAGEETQYF. This chain connects TRBV7-9 to TRBJ2-5; the match to TRBD2 covers 14 bases. The CDR3 runs to 15 residues. Germline assignment: CDR1 SEHNR and CDR2 FQNEAQ (reference sequence). V was pared by 5 bases and J by 5 bases, with 4 bases of the junction left unmatched.

The V call is TRBV7-9, the J call TRBJ1-2; the D is unclear. Trimming took 5 bases from V and 4 from J, leaving 8 bases between them. Germline V lookup: CDR1 SEHNR, CDR2 FQNEAQ (reference sequence). The CDR3 is made up of 12 amino acids. CDR3 DNA: TGTGCCAGCAGCGCCACCAGCTATGGCTACACCTTC. Its protein product is CASSATSYGYTF.

J is TRBJ1-1 and V is TRBV6-5; D is unresolved. V was cut by 3 bases and J by 4 bases, with 9 bases left in between. Germline V gene data show CDR1 as MNHEY and CDR2 as SVGAGI. The CDR3 loop spans 13 amino acids. CDR3 nucleotides: TGTGCCAGCAGTTATTGGTTGGGCACTGAAGCTTTCTTT. Translated, it gives CASSYWLGTEAFF.

The gene calls are TRBV18 and TRBJ2-7; D uncertain. The CDR3 loop spans 15 amino acids. The germline V and J ends were trimmed by 4 bases and 8 bases, with 21 bases remaining between them. Germline loops: CDR1 KGHSH, CDR2 LQKENI. The CDR3 protein is CASSRLFDPDMKQYF. The CDR3 DNA is TGTGCCAGCTCACGCCTTTTCGACCCCGACATGAAGCAGTACTTC.

The rearrangement joins TRBV2 to TRBJ2-1; 9 nucleotides align to TRBD2. CDR1 SNHLY and CDR2 FYNNEI come from the germline V gene. Losses at the gene ends were 5 bases for V and 0 bases for J; bases not matched to a gene: 8. The length of the CDR3 is 17 residues. The DNA for the CDR3 is TGTGCCAGCAGTCCTTATGAACTAGCGGGCTCCTACAATGAGCAGTTCTTC. Its translation is CASSPYELAGSYNEQFF.

The chain couples TRBV21-1 to TRBJ2-1; the D segment call TRBD1 is taken from the table without a DNA check. TRBV21-1 is a pseudogene locus. This CDR3 is 16 amino acids long. CDR3 DNA sequence: TGTGCCAGCAGCAAAGTTAGGAGACAGAGCCTCGACTCATGGTTCTTC. This encodes CASSKVRRQSLDSWFF.